The 27 T cell receptor beta chains in this list originate from one sample, sequenced in a study of PD-L1 blockade in urothelial cancer. The time point here: peripheral blood 6 weeks after treatment start. Measured with immunoSEQ multiplex PCR; TCRdb has only the in-frame clones, and not every one. The repertoire has under 70,000 clones, more than 70% of them found once; the top ten carry around 11%. Sequencing used PBMCs, obtained around atezolizumab (anti-PD-L1) treatment. These receptors all stem from a man between 60 and 75 years old with urothelial cancer.

In this sample, this clone turned up a few times. V is TRBV28 and J is TRBJ2-7; TRBD2 aligns across 9 bases. The germline gives CDR1 MDHEN, CDR2 SYDVKM. Trimming at V came to 6 bases and at J to 6 bases, leaving 12 bases not matched to a gene. CDR3 length equals 15 residues. The DNA of the CDR3 is TGTGCCAGCAGCCAGGTTCAGGCGGGAGGGGGCGAGCAGTACTTC. It specifies CASSQVQAGGGEQYF.

This chain joins TRBV9 and TRBJ2-3; D gene ambiguous. The V and J ends lost 1 base and 6 bases respectively, with 9 bases between them. There are 13 residues in the CDR3. Germline lookup yields CDR1 SGDLS and CDR2 YYNGEE. The CDR3, as DNA: TGTGCCAGCAGCGTACTGACACCGGATACGCAGTATTTT. It yields the protein CASSVLTPDTQYF. Full variable domain (rest looked up from reference TRBV9 and TRBJ2-3): DSGVTQTPKHLITATGQRVTLRCSPRSGDLSVYWYQQSLDQGLQFLIQYYNGEERAKGNILERFSAQQFPDLHSELNLSSLELGDSALYFCASSVLTPDTQYFGPGTRLTVL.

V is TRBV10-3 and J is TRBJ2-3, with TRBD1 as a possible D gene (5 bases). CDR1 is ENHRY and CDR2 is SYGVKD in the germline V gene. The CDR3 is 13 amino acids. V gave up 9 bases and J gave up 2 bases, with 12 bases separating them. CDR3 nucleotides: TGTGCCATAAAACAGGAGATCACAGATACGCAGTATTTT. Its translation is CAIKQEITDTQYF.

The chain joins TRBV9 to TRBJ1-2, with D perhaps TRBD1 (5 bases). Trimming cost V 0 bases and J 8 bases, with 11 bases left between them. Germline CDR1 reads SGDLS; CDR2 reads YYNGEE. The CDR3 covers 13 residues. CDR3 nucleotide sequence: TGTGCCAGCAGCGTAGAATGGGGGGGAGGCTACACCTTC. Protein product: CASSVEWGGGYTF.

The chain links TRBV28 to TRBJ1-1, with D uncertain. This CDR3 region has 14 residues. Trimming took 4 bases from V and 7 from J, leaving 16 bases between them. Germline-derived CDR1 and CDR2 are MDHEN and SYDVKM. The CDR3 DNA is TGTGCCAGCAGTTCGGCCGGGAGGGAACTTGAAGCTTTCTTT. Its translation is CASSSAGRELEAFF.

This clone was found once. V gene TRBV5-1 combines with J gene TRBJ1-3; D perhaps matches TRBD1 (5 bases). The CDR3 extends over 15 amino acids. The V gene lost 0 bases and the J gene lost 2 bases, with 9 bases spanning the gap. CDR1 SGHRS and CDR2 YFSETQ come from the germline V gene. In DNA, the CDR3 is TGCGCCAGCAGCTTGGATTCGGGGGCTGGAAACACCATATATTTT. Translating it yields CASSLDSGAGNTIYF.

This chain links TRBV27 with TRBJ2-1, with 9 nucleotides matching TRBD1. V lost 7 bases and J lost 4; bases outside the gene matches: 5. This CDR3 spans 14 amino acids. CDR1 is MNHEY and CDR2 is SMNVEV in the germline V gene (reference sequence). The DNA for the CDR3 is TGTGCCAGCACTACAGGGGGCTCGTACAATGAGCAGTTCTTC. Protein product: CASTTGGSYNEQFF.

The J gene is TRBJ2-5, the V gene TRBV7-3, with D possibly TRBD2 on 7 matching bases. The CDR3 has 15 residues. The germline gives CDR1 SGHTA, CDR2 FQGTGA. The germline V and J ends were trimmed by 3 bases and 5 bases, with 16 bases remaining between them. The CDR3 sequence: CASSLTGGGGETQYF. The CDR3 region has the DNA TGTGCCAGCAGCTTGACGGGGGGCGGTGGGGAGACCCAGTACTTC.

The genes are TRBV7-8 and TRBJ2-7; D is uncertain. The V end was cut by 8 bases, the J end by 2 bases, with 10 bases between. CDR3 length equals 12 residues. Looked up from germline, CDR1 is SGHVS and CDR2 is FQNEAQ. The CDR3 DNA sequence: TGTGCCAGCCGAGGCGGAGCCTACGAGCAGTACTTC. As protein: CASRGGAYEQYF.

The chain employs TRBV11-2 and TRBJ2-2, with 8 bases that match TRBD2. The germline gives CDR1 SGHAT, CDR2 FQNNGV. V lost 1 base to trimming and J lost 6 bases; unmatched junction nucleotides: 10. The CDR3 is 17 amino acids. The CDR3 bases are TGTGCCAGCAGCTTAGTGTCACCGGGACTAGTATCCGGGGAGCTGTTTTTT. Its translation: CASSLVSPGLVSGELFF.

This clone was seen a single time. The chain carries TRBV28 and TRBJ2-1; TRBD2 aligns across 7 bases. Germline-derived CDR1 and CDR2 are MDHEN and SYDVKM. The V gene end was trimmed by 3 bases and the J gene end by 0 bases; junction bases not matched to a gene: 5. CDR3 length: 16 residues. The CDR3 sequence is CASSFASGPSYNEQFF. In DNA form, the CDR3 reads TGTGCCAGCAGTTTTGCTAGCGGACCCTCCTACAATGAGCAGTTCTTC. The whole variable domain, remainder taken from reference TRBV28 and TRBJ2-1, is DVKVTQSSRYLVKRTGEKVFLECVQDMDHENMFWYRQDPGLGLRLIYFSYDVKMKEKGDIPEGYSVSREKKERFSLILESASTNQTSMYLCASSFASGPSYNEQFFGPGTRLTVL.

The chain has TRBV6-5 and TRBJ1-2; 11 bases fit TRBD1. Germline V lookup: CDR1 MNHEY, CDR2 SVGAGI. The ends lost 6 bases at V and 8 bases at J; junction bases unmatched: 5. The CDR3 is 13 amino acids. The CDR3 region is CASRWTGGDGYTF. The CDR3 bases are TGTGCCAGCAGATGGACAGGGGGCGACGGCTACACCTTC.

This clone has a single count. The genes are TRBV18 and TRBJ2-2, with 12 bases that match TRBD2. Germline V gene data show CDR1 as KGHSH and CDR2 as LQKENI. The CDR3 covers 17 residues. The J segment lost 6 bases and the V segment lost 6 bases, leaving 11 bases of the junction unmatched. The CDR3 spells CASSRTSGAPGPGELFF. CDR3 DNA: TGTGCCAGCTCTCGGACTAGCGGGGCCCCGGGCCCCGGGGAGCTGTTTTTT.

The rearrangement uses TRBV9 and TRBJ1-1; a weak D match, TRBD1 (6 bases). Germline V CDR1 and CDR2: SGDLS, YYNGEE. V gave up 1 base and J gave up 4 bases, with 11 bases separating them. CDR3 length: 14 residues. The CDR3 DNA sequence: TGTGCCAGCAGCGTACACAGGGCGGCCACTGAAGCTTTCTTT. As protein: CASSVHRAATEAFF.

The chain joins TRBV14 to TRBJ2-3; perhaps TRBD2 as D (5 bases). The CDR3 runs to 15 residues. Trimming took 0 bases from V and 5 from J, leaving 12 bases between them. Germline V gene data show CDR1 as SGHDN and CDR2 as FVKESK. CDR3 bases: TGTGCCAGCAGCCAAGATAGGTATGCGGGAGATACGCAGTATTTT. Translating gives CASSQDRYAGDTQYF.

V is TRBV29-1 and J is TRBJ1-4, with TRBD1 matching 12 bases. Losses at the gene ends were 6 bases for V and 7 bases for J; bases not matched to a gene: 6. The CDR3 consists of 14 residues. The V gene's germline CDR1 is SQVTM and CDR2 ANQGSEA. The CDR3 protein is CSVSPGQGAEKLFF. CDR3 DNA: TGCAGCGTGTCCCCGGGACAGGGGGCTGAAAAACTGTTTTTT.

This clone has a single count. This sequence joins TRBV15 and TRBJ2-7, with D unresolved. Germline CDR1 and CDR2: LNHNV and YYDKDF (reference sequence). With 0 bases removed from V and 3 bases from J, the gap between germline ends came to 12 bases. The CDR3 loop spans 15 amino acids. Written as DNA, the CDR3 is TGTGCCACCAGCAGAGATCCCCTCCCTAGCTACGAGCAGTACTTC. The encoded protein is CATSRDPLPSYEQYF.

This chain uses TRBV7-6 with TRBJ1-3, with D possibly matching TRBD1 (6 bases). Germline V gene data show CDR1 as SGHVS and CDR2 as FNYEAQ. V was shortened by 0 bases and J by 2 bases, with 8 bases between the two germline ends. CDR3 length: 15 residues. This CDR3 reads CASSLAKGAGNTIYF. DNA for the CDR3: TGTGCCAGCAGCTTAGCGAAGGGGGCTGGAAACACCATATATTTT.

The chain couples TRBV6-6 to TRBJ1-4; D possibly corresponds to TRBD1 (5 bases). The V and J ends lost 5 bases and 0 bases respectively, with 10 bases between them. This CDR3 has 15 amino acids. The germline gives CDR1 MNHNY, CDR2 SVGAGI (reference sequence). CDR3 nucleotides: TGTGCCAGCAGTGGTAGGGGTGCAACTAATGAAAAACTGTTTTTT. It encodes CASSGRGATNEKLFF.

The rearrangement uses TRBV7-9 and TRBJ2-7; 8 nucleotides match TRBD2. Per germline, CDR1 SEHNR and CDR2 FQNEAQ (reference sequence). The V gene end was trimmed by 11 bases and the J gene end by 3 bases; junction bases not matched to a gene: 6. There are 12 residues in the CDR3. CDR3 amino acids: CASGGGIYEQYF. The CDR3 DNA follows: TGTGCCTCGGGGGGGGGCATCTACGAGCAGTACTTC.

The chain has TRBV5-1 and TRBJ1-4; 7 bases fit TRBD1. This CDR3 is 16 amino acids long. Germline CDR1 and CDR2: SGHRS and YFSETQ. Losses at the gene ends were 5 bases for V and 0 bases for J; bases not matched to a gene: 7. The CDR3 region has the DNA TGCGCCAGCAGGCGCCAGACAGGGTCAACTAATGAAAAACTGTTTTTT. Encoded protein: CASRRQTGSTNEKLFF.

As DNA, the CDR3 is TGCGCCAGCAGCCAAGGGACTAGCGGAACCGGCGAGCAGTACTTC. Protein: CASSQGTSGTGEQYF. The chain uses TRBV4-3 and TRBJ2-7, with 10 bases lining up with TRBD2. Germline V gene sequence: CDR1 LGHNA, CDR2 YSLEER. The CDR3 runs 15 residues. The V and J ends lost 1 base and 6 bases, in that order; junction bases with no gene match: 6.

The chain links TRBV9 to TRBJ2-1; TRBD2 agrees at 12 bases. J gave up 3 bases and V 5 bases, and 3 bases lay outside the gene matches. Looked up from germline, CDR1 is SGDLS and CDR2 is YYNGEE. This CDR3 region has 15 residues. CDR3 nucleotides: TGTGCCAGCAGTCCTAGCGGGGGGGGCTACAATGAGCAGTTCTTC. Its protein product is CASSPSGGGYNEQFF.

The genes are TRBV6-5 and TRBJ2-5, with 7 bases that match TRBD2. Germline loops: CDR1 MNHEY, CDR2 SVGAGI. With 0 bases clipped from V and 5 bases from J, the junction kept 6 bases outside the gene matches. This CDR3 has 15 amino acids. CDR3 in amino acids: CASSYSGLGGETQYF. CDR3 coding DNA: TGTGCCAGCAGTTACTCCGGCCTCGGGGGGGAGACCCAGTACTTC.

This chain joins TRBV11-2 and TRBJ1-2, with 8 bases matching TRBD1. The CDR3 is made up of 17 amino acids. The trim removed 5 bases at V and 1 base at J, leaving 12 bases unmatched. Germline CDR1 SGHAT, CDR2 FQNNGV. The CDR3, as DNA: TGTGCCAGCAGCCGCGTTACAGGGGGAAAAATTAACTATGGCTACACCTTC. This translates into CASSRVTGGKINYGYTF.

The V call is TRBV7-8, the J call TRBJ1-5; D is undetermined. Germline CDR1 is SGHVS and CDR2 is FQNEAQ. Trimming stripped 5 bases from V and 4 bases from J, with 18 bases between. The CDR3 extends over 16 amino acids. CDR3 nucleotide sequence: TGTGCCAGCAGCCCGACGATCGGGGAAGGGAATCAGCCCCAGCATTTT. Translated: CASSPTIGEGNQPQHF. Variable domain in full (rest from reference TRBV7-8 and TRBJ1-5): GAGVSQSPRYKVAKRGQDVALRCDPISGHVSLFWYQQALGQGPEFLTYFQNEAQLDKSGLPSDRFFAERPEGSVSTLKIQRTQQEDSAVYLCASSPTIGEGNQPQHFGDGTRLSIL.

The chain joins TRBV6-4 to TRBJ2-1; 8 bases agree with TRBD2. From germline, CDR1 is MRHNA and CDR2 SNTAGT. This CDR3 is 12 amino acids long. V was clipped by 3 bases and J by 13 bases; unmatched bases: 5. The CDR3 DNA sequence: TGTGCCAGCAGTGAAGACGGGAGGGCCCAGTTCTTC. Translating it yields CASSEDGRAQFF.